One and the same sample provided the 9 T cell receptor beta chains below, sequenced in a study of T-cell reconstitution after alpha-beta-depleted transplantation in children. A library of TCRbeta sequences, prepared with unique molecular identifiers, was generated. MiXCR, run by TCRdb on the PCR reads, gives a single entry per CDR3 protein. The sample consists of about 230,000 distinct CDR3 sequences, 12% of them appearing once. Sequencing was performed on PBMCs from the stem cell graft donor, taken from the stem cell graft. The receptors were sampled from a human donor who donated a stem cell graft to a child with acute lymphoblastic leukemia.

This clonotype was seen ten or more times. V usage is TRBV2 and J usage is TRBJ2-1; D remains unclear. The CDR3 is 15 amino acids. The V gene lost 5 bases and the J gene lost 2 bases, with 13 bases spanning the gap. Germline loops: CDR1 SNHLY, CDR2 FYNNEI. This CDR3 is CASSKSGQTYNEQFF. The DNA of the CDR3 is TGTGCCAGCAGTAAATCCGGTCAAACCTACAATGAGCAGTTCTTC. Looking up the rest from reference TRBV2 and TRBJ2-1 gives the full variable domain: EPEVTQTPSHQVTQMGQEVILRCVPISNHLYFYWYRQILGQKVEFLVSFYNNEISEKSEIFDDQFSVERPDGSNFTLKIRSTKLEDSAMYFCASSKSGQTYNEQFFGPGTRLTVL.

This clonotype showed up many times. The chain employs TRBV20-1 and TRBJ1-5; D ambiguous. The germline V gene encodes CDR1 DFQATT and CDR2 SNEGSKA (reference sequence). CDR3 length equals 13 residues. The CDR3 region has the DNA TGCAGCGCATTCACCCCGTCAGATCAGCCCCAGCATTTT. It translates to CSAFTPSDQPQHF.

This clonotype showed up many times. This rearrangement joins TRBV29-1 to TRBJ2-3, with no clear D. Germline V gene data show CDR1 as SQVTM and CDR2 as ANQGSEA. V was pared by 4 bases and J by 1 base, with 21 bases between. The CDR3 is made up of 17 amino acids. CDR3 DNA: TGCAGCGTTGGTTCGCTGAACTACCGACTGGGCACAGATACGCAGTATTTT. Its protein product is CSVGSLNYRLGTDTQYF.

This clonotype was seen many times. This rearrangement joins TRBV25-1 to TRBJ2-2, with 10 positions matching TRBD1. Per the germline V gene, CDR1 is MGHDK and CDR2 is SYGVNS. With V trimmed by 3 bases and J by 3 bases, 1 base remained unmatched. The CDR3 totals 15 residues. The CDR3 coding sequence is TGTGCCAGCAGTGAGGGGACAGGGGACACCGGGGAGCTGTTTTTT. It encodes CASSEGTGDTGELFF.

The table lists this clonotype with many counts. This rearrangement joins TRBV9 to TRBJ2-3; 8 bases line up with TRBD1. The CDR3 loop spans 16 amino acids. Trimming cost V 4 bases and J 2 bases; bases outside gene matches: 9. The germline gives CDR1 SGDLS, CDR2 YYNGEE. The CDR3 loop reads CASSLFTGGTTDTQYF. CDR3 bases: TGTGCCAGCAGCTTATTCACAGGGGGAACCACAGATACGCAGTATTTT.

In its sample, this clonotype was seen many times. This sequence joins TRBV6-2 or TRBV6-3 and TRBJ2-3, with no clear D. Germline V gives CDR1 MNHEY, CDR2 SVGEGT. Deletions cut 7 bases from V and 1 base from J, with 9 bases between. The CDR3 has 13 amino acids. CDR3 amino acids: CASTSTRTDTQYF. In DNA form, the CDR3 reads TGTGCCAGCACCTCGACCCGCACAGATACGCAGTATTTT.

This clonotype was counted only a few times. This chain links TRBV28 with TRBJ1-5, with D perhaps matching TRBD1 (5 bases). Germline lookup yields CDR1 MDHEN and CDR2 SYDVKM. The CDR3 length is 16 residues. With 4 bases removed from V and 3 bases from J, the gap between germline ends came to 16 bases. CDR3 protein: CASSSSRGGFNQPQHF. The CDR3 nucleotides are TGTGCCAGCAGTTCCTCCCGGGGGGGGTTCAATCAGCCCCAGCATTTT.

In its sample, this clonotype was seen many times. The rearrangement joins TRBV6-1 to TRBJ2-7, with a possible D match to TRBD1 (7 bases). With 4 bases removed from V and 4 bases from J, the gap between germline ends came to 29 bases. CDR1 is MNHNS and CDR2 is SASEGT in the germline V gene. The CDR3 length is 19 residues. The CDR3 DNA follows: TGTGCCAGCAGTGCTAACCGATATCCCTTGACAGGGCGGGGATACGAGCAGTACTTC. This sequence encodes CASSANRYPLTGRGYEQYF.

This clonotype was seen ten or more times. The V call is TRBV4-2, the J call TRBJ1-1; a weak D match, TRBD1 (6 bases). The CDR3 extends over 14 amino acids. CDR1 is LGHNA and CDR2 is YNFKEQ in the germline V gene. V was pared by 0 bases and J by 8 bases, with 13 bases between. The CDR3 region is CASSQEGAGTEAFF. The CDR3 bases are TGTGCCAGCAGCCAAGAGGGGGCAGGGACAGAAGCTTTCTTT.